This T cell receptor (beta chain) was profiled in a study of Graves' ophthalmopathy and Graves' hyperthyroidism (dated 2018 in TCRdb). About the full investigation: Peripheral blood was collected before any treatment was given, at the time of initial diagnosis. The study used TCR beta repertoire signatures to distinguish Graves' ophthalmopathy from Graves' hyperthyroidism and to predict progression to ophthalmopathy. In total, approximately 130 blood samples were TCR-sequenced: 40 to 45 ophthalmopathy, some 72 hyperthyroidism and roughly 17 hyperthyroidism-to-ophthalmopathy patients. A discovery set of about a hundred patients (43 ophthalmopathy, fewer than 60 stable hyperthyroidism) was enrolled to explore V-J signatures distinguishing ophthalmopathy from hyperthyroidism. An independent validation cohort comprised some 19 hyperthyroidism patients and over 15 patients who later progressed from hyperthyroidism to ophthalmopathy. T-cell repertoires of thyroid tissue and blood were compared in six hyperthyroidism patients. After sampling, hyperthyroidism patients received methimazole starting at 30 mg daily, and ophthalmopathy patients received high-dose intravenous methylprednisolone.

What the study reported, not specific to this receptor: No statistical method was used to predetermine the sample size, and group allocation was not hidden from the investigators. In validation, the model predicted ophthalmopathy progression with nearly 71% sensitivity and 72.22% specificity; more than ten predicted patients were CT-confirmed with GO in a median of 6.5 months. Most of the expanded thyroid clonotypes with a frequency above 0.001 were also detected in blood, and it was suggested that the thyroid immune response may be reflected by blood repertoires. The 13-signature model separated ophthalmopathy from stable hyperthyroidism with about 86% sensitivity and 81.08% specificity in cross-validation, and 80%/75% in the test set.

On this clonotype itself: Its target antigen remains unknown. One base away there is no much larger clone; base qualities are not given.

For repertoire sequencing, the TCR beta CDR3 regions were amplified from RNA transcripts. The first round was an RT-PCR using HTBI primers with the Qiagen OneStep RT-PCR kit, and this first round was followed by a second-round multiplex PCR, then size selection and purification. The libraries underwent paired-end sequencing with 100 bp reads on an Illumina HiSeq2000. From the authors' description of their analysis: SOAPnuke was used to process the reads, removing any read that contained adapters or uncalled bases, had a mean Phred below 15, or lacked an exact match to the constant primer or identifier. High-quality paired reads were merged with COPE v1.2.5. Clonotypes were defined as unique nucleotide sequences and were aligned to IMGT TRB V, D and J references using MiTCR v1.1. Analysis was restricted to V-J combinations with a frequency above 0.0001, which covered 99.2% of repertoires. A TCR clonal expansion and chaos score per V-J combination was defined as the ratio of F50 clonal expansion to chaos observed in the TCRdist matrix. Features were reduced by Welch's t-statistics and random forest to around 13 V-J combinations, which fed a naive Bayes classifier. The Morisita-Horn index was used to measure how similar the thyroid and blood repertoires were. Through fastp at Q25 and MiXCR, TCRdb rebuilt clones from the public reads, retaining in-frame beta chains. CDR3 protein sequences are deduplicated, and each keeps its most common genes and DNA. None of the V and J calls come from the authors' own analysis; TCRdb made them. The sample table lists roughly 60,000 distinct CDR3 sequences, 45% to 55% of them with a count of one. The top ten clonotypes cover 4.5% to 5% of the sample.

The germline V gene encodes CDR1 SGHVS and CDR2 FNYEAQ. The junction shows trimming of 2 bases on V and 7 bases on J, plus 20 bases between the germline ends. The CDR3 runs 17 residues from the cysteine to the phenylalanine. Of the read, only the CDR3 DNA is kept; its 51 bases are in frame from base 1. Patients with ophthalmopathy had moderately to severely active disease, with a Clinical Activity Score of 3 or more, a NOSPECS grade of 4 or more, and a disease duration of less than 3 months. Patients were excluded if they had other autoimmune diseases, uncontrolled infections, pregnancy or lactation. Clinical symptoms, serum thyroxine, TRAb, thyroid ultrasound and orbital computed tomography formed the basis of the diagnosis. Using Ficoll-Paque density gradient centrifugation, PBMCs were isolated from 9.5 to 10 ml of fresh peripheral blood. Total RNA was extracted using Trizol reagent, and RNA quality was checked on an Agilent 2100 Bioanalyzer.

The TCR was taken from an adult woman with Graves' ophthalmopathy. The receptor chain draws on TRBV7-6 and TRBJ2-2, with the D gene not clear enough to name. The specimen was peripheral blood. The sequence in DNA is TGTGCCAGCAGCTTATCGCCCTCCGACACTGAAGGCGGGGAGCTGTTTTTT. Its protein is CASSLSPSDTEGGELFF.